The 11 T cell receptor beta chains below all came from one sample that was sequenced in a study of cytomegalovirus exposure and HLA in healthy donors. Vbeta (60) and Jbeta (13) primers were used in the PCR. The table came from immunoSEQ multiplex PCR; TCRdb's copy has only in-frame clones and leaves some out. The sample lists about 92,000 clones; 69% were seen once. The sequenced sample was PBMCs. These receptors all come from a man aged 50-60 years in good health and CMV-seronegative.

There are a few counts of this clone. The CDR3 sequence is CAWSPGRKRGEETQYF. The CDR3 DNA sequence: TGTGCCTGGAGTCCGGGCAGAAAGCGGGGAGAAGAGACCCAGTACTTC. The chain is built from TRBV30 and TRBJ2-5, with 7 nucleotides matching TRBD2. The CDR3 has 16 amino acids. The germline gives CDR1 GTSNPN, CDR2 SVGIG (reference sequence). With V trimmed by 2 bases and J by 3 bases, 12 bases remained unmatched.

The chain uses TRBV5-4 and TRBJ2-1, with a weak D call TRBD1 (5 bases). There are 14 residues in the CDR3. CDR1 is SGHNT and CDR2 is YYREEE in the germline V gene (reference sequence). V gave up 0 bases and J gave up 6 bases, with 10 bases separating them. The chain's CDR3 is CASSLGSGSNEQFF. The DNA for the CDR3 is TGTGCCAGCAGCTTGGGGTCAGGGTCCAATGAGCAGTTCTTC.

DNA of the CDR3: TGTGCCAGCAGTTACCGCGGGACTACCTACGAGCAGTACTTC. This sequence encodes CASSYRGTTYEQYF. V and J are TRBV6-5 and TRBJ2-7; 7 nucleotides line up with TRBD2. V dropped 2 bases and J dropped 2; count of bases not matched to a gene: 3. The CDR3 totals 14 residues. Germline V gives CDR1 MNHEY, CDR2 SVGAGI.

This clone occurred a few times. V is TRBV28 and J is TRBJ2-5; 12 bases agree with TRBD1. The V and J ends lost 5 bases and 3 bases, in that order; junction bases with no gene match: 10. CDR1 and CDR2 from the germline V gene are MDHEN and SYDVKM. This CDR3 region has 17 residues. The chain's CDR3 is CASSPILGQGAEETQYF. The CDR3 DNA reads TGTGCCAGCAGTCCAATTCTGGGACAGGGGGCGGAAGAGACCCAGTACTTC.

CDR3 sequence reads: CASSLIGGIDKNIQYF. For the CDR3, the DNA is TGTGCCAGCAGCTTAATAGGAGGGATCGACAAAAACATTCAGTACTTC. The rearrangement uses TRBV11-2 and TRBJ2-4; D may be TRBD2 (6 bases). The V end was cut by 2 bases, the J end by 3 bases, with 14 bases between. This CDR3 is 16 amino acids long. Germline CDR1 and CDR2: SGHAT and FQNNGV.

The chain joins TRBV10-3 to TRBJ2-3; the match to TRBD2 covers 8 bases. This CDR3 region has 16 residues. V dropped 2 bases and J dropped 2; count of bases not matched to a gene: 6. Per germline, CDR1 ENHRY and CDR2 SYGVKD. CDR3 loop: CAISEPTSGITDTQYF. CDR3 coding DNA: TGTGCCATCAGTGAGCCCACTAGCGGAATCACAGATACGCAGTATTTT.

This rearrangement joins TRBV11-3 to TRBJ1-3; D is ambiguous. V was trimmed by 2 bases and J by 3 bases, leaving 11 bases between them. The CDR3 runs to 15 residues. The germline CDR1 and CDR2 sequences are SGHNT and YENEEA. CDR3 DNA: TGTGCCAGCAGCTTATGGTCCACTGGTGGAAACACCATATATTTT. Translated, it gives CASSLWSTGGNTIYF.

The chain joins TRBV4-3 to TRBJ1-2; 7 positions agree with TRBD1. CDR3 length equals 15 residues. Germline V lookup: CDR1 LGHNA, CDR2 YSLEER. V lost 0 bases, J lost 2 bases, and 3 bases stayed unmatched. CDR3 DNA: TGCGCCAGCAGCCAAGATGGGGACAGCAACTATGGCTACACCTTC. Translating it yields CASSQDGDSNYGYTF.

This chain joins TRBV30 and TRBJ2-7; 7 bases fit TRBD1. Germline CDR1 is GTSNPN and CDR2 is SVGIG (reference sequence). The CDR3 is 13 residues long. V trimming: 3 bases; J trimming: 0 bases; junction bases outside the gene matches: 2. CDR3 loop: CAWRDRTSYEQYF. The CDR3 DNA reads TGTGCCTGGAGGGACAGGACCTCCTACGAGCAGTACTTC. The whole variable domain, remainder taken from reference TRBV30 and TRBJ2-7, is SQTIHQWPATLVQPVGSPLSLECTVEGTSNPNLYWYRQAAGRGLQLLFYSVGIGQISSEVPQNLSASRPQDRQFILSSKKLLLSDSGFYLCAWRDRTSYEQYFGPGTRLTVT.

A remark on this clone: No conserved phenylalanine or tryptophan is present at the end of the CDR3, so a read error is the likely explanation. Because the CDR3's place on the DNA is in doubt, the DNA is left out and the CDR3 is given as listed by TCRdb. The V gene is TRBV7-2, the J gene TRBJ2-7; TRBD2 is the table's D call and was not checked against the DNA. The CDR3 contains 14 residues when both ends are counted. CDR1 is SGHTA and CDR2 is FQGNSA in the germline V gene. CDR3: CASSLIGTSGRPTI.

The chain recombines TRBV4-3 with TRBJ1-2, with TRBD1 matching over 7 bases. This CDR3 spans 13 amino acids. The ends lost 2 bases at V and 6 bases at J; junction bases unmatched: 3. The germline CDR1 and CDR2 sequences are LGHNA and YSLEER. The CDR3 loop reads CASSQNRGHGYTF. DNA of the CDR3: TGCGCCAGCAGCCAAAACAGGGGACATGGCTACACCTTC.